A selection of T cell receptor beta chains follows, all from one sample in a study of shared clonotypes between healthy human individuals. Sequencing was performed with immunoSEQ multiplex PCR; in TCRdb, only in-frame clones are kept and a portion is missing. The sample lists approximately 2.5 million clones; approximately 92% were seen once. The sequenced material came from naive CD4+ T cells sorted from blood. Source of these receptors: a man younger than 30 in good health. CDR3s include the opening cysteine and the closing phenylalanine or tryptophan. The D gene is left open where the match is weak.

J gene | CDR3 length | V gene | D gene | CDR3 protein | CDR3 DNA
TRBJ1-6 | 14 | TRBV13 | TRBD1 | CASSLNRGDSPLHF | TGTGCCAGCAGCTTAAACAGGGGAGATTCACCCCTCCACTTT
TRBJ2-3 | 12 | TRBV30 | - | CAWTGGTDTQYF | TGTGCCTGGACAGGGGGCACAGATACGCAGTATTTT
TRBJ2-1 | 14 | TRBV10-2 | TRBD2 | CASSSTSGRREQFF | TGCGCCAGCAGCTCCACTAGCGGGAGGAGAGAGCAGTTCTTC
TRBJ2-1 | 15 | TRBV27 | - | CASSLKFSSYNEQFF | TGTGCCAGCAGTTTAAAGTTCAGCTCCTACAATGAGCAGTTCTTC
TRBJ1-2 | 14 | TRBV16 | - | CASSQSSGAYGYTF | TGTGCCAGCAGCCAATCCTCCGGGGCCTATGGCTACACCTTC
TRBJ2-5 | 12 | TRBV11-2 | - | CASSSRQETQYF | TGTGCCAGCAGCTCACGCCAAGAGACCCAGTACTTC
TRBJ2-5 | 16 | TRBV11-3 | TRBD1 | CASSLGLPGTAETQYF | TGTGCCAGCAGCTTAGGGCTACCCGGGACAGCAGAGACCCAGTACTTC
TRBJ1-4 | 17 | TRBV30 | TRBD1 | CAWSRDRGPGGEAKLFF | TGTGCCTGGTCCCGGGACAGGGGCCCGGGTGGGGAGGCAAAACTGTTTTTT
TRBJ2-3 | 14 | TRBV12-5 | - | CASGLGAITDTQYF | TGTGCTAGTGGTTTAGGGGCGATCACAGATACGCAGTATTTT
TRBJ2-2 | 18 | TRBV4-1 | TRBD2 | CASSQERTSGRAAGELFF | TGCGCCAGCAGCCAAGAGCGGACTAGCGGGAGGGCCGCCGGGGAGCTGTTTTTT